The T cell receptor (beta chain) described here comes from a study of T-cell reconstitution after alpha-beta-depleted transplantation in children. A library of TCRbeta sequences, prepared with unique molecular identifiers, was generated. TCRdb analysed the PCR reads with MiXCR anew, one entry per CDR3 protein. The sample has approximately 510,000 distinct CDR3 sequences, around 20% seen once; the top ten hold approximately 3%. Only a few counts were recorded for this clonotype. The origin of this receptor is a human donor who donated a stem cell graft to a child with acute lymphoblastic leukemia. Sequencing was performed on PBMCs from the stem cell graft donor, taken from the stem cell graft.

This CDR3 is CSSGTDYGYTF. CDR3 DNA: TGCAGCTCCGGGACAGACTATGGCTACACCTTC. The chain carries TRBV29-1 and TRBJ1-2, with 7 bases identical to TRBD1. The germline CDR1 and CDR2 sequences are SQVTM and ANQGSEA. V lost 8 bases to trimming and J lost 3 bases; unmatched junction nucleotides: 3. CDR3 size: 11 residues.